Detailed here is one T cell receptor (beta chain). V was clipped by 7 bases and J by 4 bases; unmatched bases: 9. The CDR3 consists of 15 residues. CDR1 and CDR2 from the germline V gene are SNHLY and FYNNEI. This entry comes from a study of cytomegalovirus exposure and HLA in healthy donors. Primers: 60 Vbeta forward and 13 Jbeta reverse. Assay used: immunoSEQ multiplex PCR; TCRdb lists only in-frame clones, some missing. The table includes approximately 200,000 clones, 79% detected once. Sequenced: PBMCs. The receptor was derived from a woman younger than 45 in good health and CMV-seropositive. The chain combines TRBV2 with TRBJ2-1; 8 nucleotides line up with TRBD2. Here the CDR3 reads CASTKGSGGYNEQFF. The CDR3 DNA reads TGTGCCAGCACCAAAGGAAGCGGGGGTTACAATGAGCAGTTCTTC.